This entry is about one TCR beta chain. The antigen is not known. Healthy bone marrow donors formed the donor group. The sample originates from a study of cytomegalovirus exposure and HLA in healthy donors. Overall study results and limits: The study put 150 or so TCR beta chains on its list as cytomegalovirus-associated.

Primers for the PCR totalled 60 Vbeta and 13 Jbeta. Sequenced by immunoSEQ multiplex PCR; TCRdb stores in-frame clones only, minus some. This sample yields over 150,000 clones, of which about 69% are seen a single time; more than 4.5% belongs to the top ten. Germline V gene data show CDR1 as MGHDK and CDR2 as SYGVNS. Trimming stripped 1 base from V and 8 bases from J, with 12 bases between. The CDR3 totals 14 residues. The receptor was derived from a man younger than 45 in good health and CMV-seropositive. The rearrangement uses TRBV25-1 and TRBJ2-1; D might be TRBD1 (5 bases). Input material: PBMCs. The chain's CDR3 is CASSEWGSSYEQFF. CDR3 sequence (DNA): TGTGCCAGCAGTGAATGGGGCAGTTCATATGAGCAGTTCTTC.